This TCR beta chain is from a study of blood T cell repertoires in COVID-19. Study-level background: Some COVID-19 samples were acute and others convalescent; all came from the United States, Italy and Spain.

Trimming shortened V by 3 bases and J by 7 bases, and 15 bases separated the two germline ends. Germline CDR1 is DFQATT and CDR2 is SNEGSKA (reference sequence). The CDR3 totals 14 residues. Clones were read by immunoSEQ multiplex PCR, and TCRdb kept only the in-frame ones, dropping some. The data contain around 270,000 clones, 88% of them singletons. This chain links TRBV20-1 with TRBJ1-4, with a tentative D call TRBD1 (5 bases). The sequenced sample consisted of peripheral blood. The clonotype originates from a man between 60 and 75 years old who had recovered from COVID-19. CDR3 amino acids: CSASWEGRGEKLFF. The CDR3 bases are TGCAGTGCTAGTTGGGAGGGGAGAGGTGAAAAACTGTTTTTT.